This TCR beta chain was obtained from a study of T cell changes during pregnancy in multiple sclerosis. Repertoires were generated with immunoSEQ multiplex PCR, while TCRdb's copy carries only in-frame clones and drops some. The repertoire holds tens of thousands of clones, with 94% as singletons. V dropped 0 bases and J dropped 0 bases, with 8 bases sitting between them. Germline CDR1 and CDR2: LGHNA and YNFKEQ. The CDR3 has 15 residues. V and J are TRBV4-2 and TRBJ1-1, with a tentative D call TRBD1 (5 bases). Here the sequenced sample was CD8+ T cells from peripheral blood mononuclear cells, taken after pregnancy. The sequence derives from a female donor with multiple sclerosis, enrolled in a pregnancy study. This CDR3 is CASSQDFRVNTEAFF. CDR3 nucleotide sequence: TGTGCCAGCAGCCAAGATTTCAGGGTGAACACTGAAGCTTTCTTT.